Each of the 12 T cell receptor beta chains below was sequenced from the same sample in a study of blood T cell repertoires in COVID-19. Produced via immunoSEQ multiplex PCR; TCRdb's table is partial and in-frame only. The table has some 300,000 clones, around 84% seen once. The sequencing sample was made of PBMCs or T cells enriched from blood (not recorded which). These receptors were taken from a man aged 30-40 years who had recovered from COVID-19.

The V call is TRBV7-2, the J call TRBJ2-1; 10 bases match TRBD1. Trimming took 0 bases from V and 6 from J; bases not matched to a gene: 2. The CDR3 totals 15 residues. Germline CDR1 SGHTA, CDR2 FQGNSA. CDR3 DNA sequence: TGTGCCAGCAGCTTAGCTAGGACAGGGGGCAATGAGCAGTTCTTC. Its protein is CASSLARTGGNEQFF.

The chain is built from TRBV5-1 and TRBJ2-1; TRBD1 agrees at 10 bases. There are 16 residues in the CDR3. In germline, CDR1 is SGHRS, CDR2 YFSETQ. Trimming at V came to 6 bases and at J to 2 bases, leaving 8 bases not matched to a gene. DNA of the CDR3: TGCGCCAGCACCCTAGGGACAGGGGCACCCTACAATGAGCAGTTCTTC. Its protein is CASTLGTGAPYNEQFF.

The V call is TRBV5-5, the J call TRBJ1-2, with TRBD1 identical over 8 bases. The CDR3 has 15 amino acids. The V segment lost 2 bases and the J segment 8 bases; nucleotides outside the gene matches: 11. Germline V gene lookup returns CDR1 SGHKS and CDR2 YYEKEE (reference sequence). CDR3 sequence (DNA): TGTGCCAGCAGCTTAGCAGGGGGCACAGGTTACGGCTACACCTTC. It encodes CASSLAGGTGYGYTF.

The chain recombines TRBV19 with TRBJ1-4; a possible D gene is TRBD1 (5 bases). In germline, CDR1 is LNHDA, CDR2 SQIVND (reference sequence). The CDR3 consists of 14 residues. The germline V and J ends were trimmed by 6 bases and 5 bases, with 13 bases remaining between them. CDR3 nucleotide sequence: TGTGCCAGTAGGGGGAGGGGCAGAAATGAAAAACTGTTTTTT. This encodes CASRGRGRNEKLFF. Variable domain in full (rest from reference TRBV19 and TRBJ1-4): DGGITQSPKYLFRKEGQNVTLSCEQNLNHDAMYWYRQDPGQGLRLIYYSQIVNDFQKGDIAEGYSVSREKKESFPLTVTSAQKNPTAFYLCASRGRGRNEKLFFGSGTQLSVL.

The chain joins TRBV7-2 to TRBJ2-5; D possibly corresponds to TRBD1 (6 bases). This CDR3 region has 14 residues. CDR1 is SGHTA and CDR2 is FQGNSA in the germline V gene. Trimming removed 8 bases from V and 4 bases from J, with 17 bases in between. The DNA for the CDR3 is TGTGCCAGCTCAACCGTGGGGGCAGCAGAGACCCAGTACTTC. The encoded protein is CASSTVGAAETQYF.

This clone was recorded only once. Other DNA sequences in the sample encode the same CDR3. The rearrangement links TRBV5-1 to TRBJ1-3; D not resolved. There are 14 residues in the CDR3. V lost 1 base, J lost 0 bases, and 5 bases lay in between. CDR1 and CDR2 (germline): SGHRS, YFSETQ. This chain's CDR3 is CASSLSGSGNTIYF. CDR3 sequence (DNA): TGCGCCAGCAGCTTGAGCGGCTCTGGAAACACCATATATTTT.

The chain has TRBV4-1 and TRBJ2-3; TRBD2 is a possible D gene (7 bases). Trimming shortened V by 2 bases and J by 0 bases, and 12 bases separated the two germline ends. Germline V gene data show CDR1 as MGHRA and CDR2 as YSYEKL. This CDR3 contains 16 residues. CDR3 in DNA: TGCGCCAGCAGCCAATGGGCGGGGGCTAGCACAGATACGCAGTATTTT. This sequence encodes CASSQWAGASTDTQYF.

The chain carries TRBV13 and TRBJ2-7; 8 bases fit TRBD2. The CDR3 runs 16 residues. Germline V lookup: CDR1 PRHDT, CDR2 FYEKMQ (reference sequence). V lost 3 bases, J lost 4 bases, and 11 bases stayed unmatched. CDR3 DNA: TGTGCCAGCAGCTTGCGGCGGGAGGCCCCCAGGTACGAGCAGTACTTC. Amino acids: CASSLRREAPRYEQYF.

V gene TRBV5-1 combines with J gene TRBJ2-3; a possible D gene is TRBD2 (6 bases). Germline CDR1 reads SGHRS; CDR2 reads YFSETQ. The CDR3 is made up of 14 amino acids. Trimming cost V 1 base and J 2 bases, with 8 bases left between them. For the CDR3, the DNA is TGCGCCAGCAGCTTGACGCGGGACACAGATACGCAGTATTTT. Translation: CASSLTRDTDTQYF.

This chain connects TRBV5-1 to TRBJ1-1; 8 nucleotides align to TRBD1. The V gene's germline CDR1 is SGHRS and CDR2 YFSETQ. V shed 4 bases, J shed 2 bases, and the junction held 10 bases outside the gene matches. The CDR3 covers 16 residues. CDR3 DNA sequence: TGCGCCAGCAGCCCCACCCGACAGGGGACTAACACTGAAGCTTTCTTT. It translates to CASSPTRQGTNTEAFF.

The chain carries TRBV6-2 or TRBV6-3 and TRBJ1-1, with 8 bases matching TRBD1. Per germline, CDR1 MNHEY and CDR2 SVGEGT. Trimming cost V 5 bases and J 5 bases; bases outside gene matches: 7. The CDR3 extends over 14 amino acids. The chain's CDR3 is CASSRLRTGTEAFF. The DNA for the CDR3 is TGTGCCAGCAGTCGACTTAGGACAGGGACTGAAGCTTTCTTT.

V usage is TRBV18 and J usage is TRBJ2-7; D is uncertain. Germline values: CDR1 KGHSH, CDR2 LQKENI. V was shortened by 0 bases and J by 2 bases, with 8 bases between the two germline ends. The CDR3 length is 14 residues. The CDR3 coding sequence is TGTGCCAGCTCACCACCTAGTCTAACCTACGAGCAGTACTTC. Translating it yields CASSPPSLTYEQYF. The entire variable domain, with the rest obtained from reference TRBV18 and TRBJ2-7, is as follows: NAGVMQNPRHLVRRRGQEARLRCSPMKGHSHVYWYRQLPEEGLKFMVYLQKENIIDESGMPKERFSAEFPKEGPSILRIQQVVRGDSAAYFCASSPPSLTYEQYFGPGTRLTVT.